This is a list of T cell receptor beta chains from one sample in a study of cytomegalovirus exposure and HLA in healthy donors. Sequenced by immunoSEQ multiplex PCR; TCRdb stores in-frame clones only, minus some. The sample records roughly 130,000 clones, about 76% being singletons. The sample consisted of PBMCs. The receptors derive from a female donor in good health and CMV-seronegative. Each CDR3 is given with its conserved first and last residue. D genes are given only for firm matches. Where a row states a size, it is once, few, many or the class of an expanded clone; other rows omit it.

clone_size d_call j_call v_call cdr3_aa cdr3_nt
. TRBD2 TRBJ2-3 TRBV30 CAWSVRREGRDTQYF TGTGCCTGGAGTGTACGGCGGGAGGGGCGAGATACGCAGTATTTT
. TRBD1 TRBJ1-1 TRBV11-3 CASSPRGSSAEAFF TGTGCCAGCAGCCCCAGGGGGTCATCGGCTGAAGCTTTCTTT
. . TRBJ1-4 TRBV12-2 CARVGRGHEKLFF TGTGCAAGGGTGGGCAGGGGCCATGAAAAACTGTTTTTT
. TRBD2 TRBJ2-1 TRBV7-3 CASSRAGAGGRYNEQFF TGTGCCAGCAGCCGGGCTGGGGCGGGGGGGCGGTACAATGAGCAGTTCTTC
. . TRBJ1-4 TRBV29-1 CSVDGAFGEKLFF TGCAGCGTTGATGGGGCCTTTGGCGAAAAACTGTTTTTT
. . TRBJ2-2 TRBV2 CASSEIGFGGELFF TGTGCCAGCAGTGAAATCGGGTTCGGTGGGGAGCTGTTTTTT
. TRBD2 TRBJ2-3 TRBV4-1 CASSPRNRGGTDTQYF TGCGCCAGCAGCCCTCGGAACCGGGGGGGCACAGATACGCAGTATTTT
. TRBD2 TRBJ2-7 TRBV27 CASSGLAGAYEQYF TGTGCCAGCAGCGGACTAGCGGGAGCTTATGAGCAGTACTTC
. . TRBJ2-2 TRBV21-1 CASSNISIRRMNTGELFF TGTGCCAGCAGCAATATCTCTATAAGGAGGATGAACACCGGGGAGCTGTTTTTT
. TRBD2 TRBJ2-5 TRBV9 CASSAPPSLSSGTLQETQYF TGTGCCAGCAGCGCTCCCCCCTCACTCTCTAGCGGGACCCTACAAGAGACCCAGTACTTC
. . TRBJ1-1 TRBV2 CASHTGSTEAFF TGTGCCAGCCACACAGGGTCCACTGAAGCTTTCTTT
. . TRBJ1-1 TRBV4-3 CASSQEGSRGTEAFF TGCGCCAGCAGCCAAGAGGGTTCCAGGGGCACTGAAGCTTTCTTT
once . TRBJ1-3 TRBV5-1 CASSLAGEIGNTIYF TGCGCCAGCAGCTTGGCCGGGGAGATCGGAAACACCATATATTTT
. TRBD1 TRBJ2-7 TRBV2 CASSEALLRQGGVGQYF TGTGCCAGCAGTGAAGCCCTTCTGAGACAGGGGGGAGTCGGGCAGTACTTC
. TRBD1 TRBJ2-7 TRBV28 CASSQGVPLGEQYF TGTGCCAGCAGTCAGGGGGTCCCACTCGGCGAGCAGTACTTC
. TRBD2 TRBJ2-5 TRBV27 CASRPPSGREGHQYF TGTGCCAGCAGACCGCCCTCAGGGCGGGAGGGCCATCAGTACTTC
. TRBD1 TRBJ1-5 TRBV5-4 CASSFQGAEQPQHF TGTGCCAGCAGCTTTCAGGGGGCTGAACAGCCCCAGCATTTT
. TRBD2 TRBJ2-2 TRBV7-8 CASSSRTSRNTGELFF TGTGCCAGCAGCTCCCGGACTAGTAGGAACACCGGGGAGCTGTTTTTT
. TRBD1 TRBJ1-1 TRBV2 CASSPGTGRTTEAFF TGTGCCAGCAGCCCCGGGACAGGGCGAACTACTGAAGCTTTCTTT
. . TRBJ2-7 TRBV2 CASSDDGTGGVDEQYF TGTGCCAGCAGTGATGATGGGACGGGCGGGGTCGACGAGCAGTACTTC
. TRBD2 TRBJ2-1 TRBV6-6 CASSSLAAQVNEQFF TGTGCCAGCAGTTCCCTAGCGGCGCAGGTCAATGAGCAGTTCTTC
. . TRBJ1-1 TRBV9 CASSASGSGTEAFF TGTGCCAGCAGCGCCTCAGGCTCCGGCACTGAAGCTTTCTTT
. . TRBJ1-2 TRBV30 CAWSVRAGDYGYTF TGTGCCTGGAGTGTACGTGCAGGTGATTATGGCTACACCTTC
. TRBD1 TRBJ1-1 TRBV27 CASRGQGAITEAFF TGTGCCAGCAGAGGACAGGGGGCCATCACTGAAGCTTTCTTT
few TRBD1 TRBJ2-3 TRBV7-8 CASSPDRVTDTQYF TGTGCCAGCAGCCCCGACAGGGTAACAGATACGCAGTATTTT
. . TRBJ2-3 TRBV6-5 CASRGGYTDTQYF TGTGCCAGCAGGGGAGGCTACACAGATACGCAGTATTTT
. TRBD2 TRBJ2-7 TRBV7-2 CASSSTSGSSYEQYF TGTGCCAGCAGCTCCACTAGCGGAAGCTCCTACGAGCAGTACTTC
. TRBD2 TRBJ2-3 TRBV9 CASSLRLAGATDTQYF TGTGCCAGCAGCCTCAGACTAGCGGGAGCCACAGATACGCAGTATTTT
once TRBD2 TRBJ2-1 TRBV6-5 CASSSTGTTYNEQFF TGTGCCAGCAGTAGCACCGGGACTACCTACAATGAGCAGTTCTTC
. . TRBJ2-6 TRBV6-5 CASSYSTAGANVLTF TGTGCCAGCAGTTACTCGACTGCCGGGGCCAACGTCCTGACTTTC
. TRBD2 TRBJ2-7 TRBV28 CAAERGRDEQYF TGTGCCGCCGAGCGGGGGAGGGACGAGCAGTACTTC
. . TRBJ2-5 TRBV27 CASSLGLEQYF TGTGCCAGCAGTTTAGGGTTGGAGCAGTACTTC
medium-sized TRBD1 TRBJ1-6 TRBV5-6 CASSLRTGGNSPLHF TGTGCCAGCAGCTTGAGGACAGGGGGTAATTCACCCCTCCACTTT
. TRBD1 TRBJ2-2 TRBV4-1 CASSQVGQRTGELFF TGCGCCAGCAGCCAAGTGGGACAGCGGACCGGGGAGCTGTTTTTT
. TRBD1 TRBJ2-7 TRBV7-9 CASSGVGTGRPYEQYF TGTGCCAGCAGCGGGGTGGGGACAGGGAGGCCCTACGAGCAGTACTTC
. . TRBJ1-2 TRBV30 CAWSVSLSYGYTF TGTGCCTGGAGTGTTTCACTTTCCTATGGCTACACCTTC
. . TRBJ2-7 TRBV30 CAWRRDGAYEQYF TGTGCCTGGAGAAGGGATGGGGCTTACGAGCAGTACTTC
. TRBD1 TRBJ2-1 TRBV7-6 CASSLLQGVNNEQFF TGTGCCAGCAGCTTATTACAGGGGGTCAACAATGAGCAGTTCTTC
. . TRBJ1-1 TRBV9 CASSVTSQNTEAFF TGTGCCAGCAGCGTAACCTCACAGAACACTGAAGCTTTCTTT
. TRBD1 TRBJ1-2 TRBV2 CASSMRDRADGYTF TGTGCCAGCAGTATGAGGGACAGGGCTGATGGCTACACCTTC
. TRBD2 TRBJ2-7 TRBV7-2 CASSLISEGGPYEQYF TGTGCCAGCAGCTTGATTAGCGAGGGAGGGCCCTACGAGCAGTACTTC
. TRBD1 TRBJ2-7 TRBV4-1 CASSQAAGTGNYEQYF TGCGCCAGCAGCCAGGCCGCCGGGACAGGGAACTACGAGCAGTACTTC
. . TRBJ1-2 TRBV19 CASSMAPTGWGYTF TGTGCCAGTAGTATGGCCCCTACAGGTTGGGGCTACACCTTC
. TRBD2 TRBJ2-1 TRBV11-3 CASSLESLGGGSEQFF TGTGCCAGCAGCTTAGAGAGCCTGGGCGGGGGATCCGAGCAGTTCTTC
. TRBD1 TRBJ1-2 TRBV5-1 CASSLVDRGYGYTF TGCGCCAGCAGCTTGGTCGACAGGGGCTATGGCTACACCTTC
. . TRBJ1-5 TRBV9 CASSPREGTGQPQHF TGTGCCAGCAGCCCCCGGGAGGGAACGGGTCAGCCCCAGCATTTT
once TRBD1 TRBJ2-5 TRBV5-6 CASSGSRGQETQYF TGTGCCAGCAGCGGATCCAGGGGGCAAGAGACCCAGTACTTC
. TRBD1 TRBJ2-7 TRBV4-3 CASSQDLGTAYEQYF TGCGCCAGCAGCCAAGATCTCGGGACAGCCTACGAGCAGTACTTC
. TRBD2 TRBJ2-2 TRBV6-5 CASSPGTRSGELFF TGTGCCAGCAGCCCCGGGACTAGATCCGGGGAGCTGTTTTTT
. . TRBJ1-4 TRBV19 CASSVSTGWANEKLFF TGTGCCAGTAGTGTATCAACAGGGTGGGCTAATGAAAAACTGTTTTTT
. . TRBJ1-2 TRBV7-2 CASSLQAQGKGYTF TGTGCCAGCAGCTTACAGGCGCAGGGCAAAGGCTACACCTTC
few TRBD2 TRBJ2-1 TRBV7-2 CASSPGLEHNEQFF TGTGCCAGCAGCCCAGGACTAGAACACAATGAGCAGTTCTTC
. . TRBJ1-2 TRBV30 CAWSVPGEFGGYTF TGTGCCTGGAGTGTACCAGGGGAATTCGGAGGCTACACCTTC
. TRBD2 TRBJ2-5 TRBV6-6 CASSWEGETQYF TGTGCCAGCAGCTGGGAGGGAGAGACCCAGTACTTC
few TRBD1 TRBJ1-1 TRBV5-4 CASSRDRNTEAFF TGTGCCAGCAGCAGGGACAGGAACACTGAAGCTTTCTTT